This TCR beta chain was retrieved from a study of T-cell memory formation after mild COVID-19. CDR1 and CDR2 (germline): DFQATT, SNEGSKA (reference sequence). Trimming took 6 bases from V and 4 from J; bases not matched to a gene: 5. This CDR3 region has 13 residues. MiXCR, applied by TCRdb to the 5' RACE reads, yields one record per CDR3 protein. The data hold 100,000 to 130,000 distinct CDR3 sequences, with 18% observed a single time. This chain connects TRBV20-1 to TRBJ2-7, with 11 bases aligning to TRBD2. The TCR originated in a man younger than 30 who had mild COVID-19 (a few samples of this study predate the infection). Cell type and time point are not known. Specimen: PBMCs or a T cell subset sorted from them (not recorded which). CDR3 in DNA: TGCAGTGCCGGAGGGACTAGCGGATACGAGCAGTACTTC. Amino acid sequence: CSAGGTSGYEQYF.